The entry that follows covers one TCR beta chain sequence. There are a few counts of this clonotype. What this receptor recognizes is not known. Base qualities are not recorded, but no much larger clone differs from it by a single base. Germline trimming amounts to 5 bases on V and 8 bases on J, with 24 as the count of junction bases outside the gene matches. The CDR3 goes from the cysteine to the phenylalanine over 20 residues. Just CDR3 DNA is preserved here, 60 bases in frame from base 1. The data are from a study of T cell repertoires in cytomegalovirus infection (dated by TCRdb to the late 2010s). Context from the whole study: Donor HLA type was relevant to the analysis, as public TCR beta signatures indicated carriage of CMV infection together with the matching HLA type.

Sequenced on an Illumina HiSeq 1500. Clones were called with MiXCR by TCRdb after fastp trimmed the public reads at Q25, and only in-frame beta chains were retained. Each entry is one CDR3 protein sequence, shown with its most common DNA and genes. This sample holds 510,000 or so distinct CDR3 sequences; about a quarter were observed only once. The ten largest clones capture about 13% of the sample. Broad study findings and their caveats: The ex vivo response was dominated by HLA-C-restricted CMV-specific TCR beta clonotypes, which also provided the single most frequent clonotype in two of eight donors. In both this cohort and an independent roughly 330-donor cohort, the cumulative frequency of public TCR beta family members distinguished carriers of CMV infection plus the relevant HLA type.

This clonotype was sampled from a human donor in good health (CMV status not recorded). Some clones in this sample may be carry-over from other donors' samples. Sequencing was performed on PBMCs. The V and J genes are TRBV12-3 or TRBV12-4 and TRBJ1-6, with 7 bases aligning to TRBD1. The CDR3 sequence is CASSPRTYRGYGGRDSPLHF. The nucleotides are TGTGCCAGCAGTCCTAGAACTTACAGGGGATACGGTGGCAGGGATTCACCCCTCCACTTT.